The present T cell receptor (beta chain) was sequenced within a study of blood T cell repertoires in COVID-19. Study-level information: Material from acute and convalescent COVID-19 was sourced from the United States, Italy and Spain. Sample material is recorded as cDNA or gDNA derived from T cells, B-cell-depleted T cells, or PBMCs.

Original processing methods: Amplification of reference gene primers provided the estimated nucleated cell counts. Sequencing was performed with immunoSEQ multiplex PCR; in TCRdb, only in-frame clones are kept and a portion is missing. Clone size and V and J calls were adopted from that table, with D and trimming inferred from the DNA. In the table there are about 200,000 clones, roughly 81% of which are singletons. The sequence derives from a woman of 80 years or more with acute or convalescent COVID-19. The material sequenced was peripheral blood.

Here the CDR3 reads CASSRPRTGSTGELFF. CDR3 nucleotides: TGTGCCAGCAGCCGACCGCGGACAGGGAGCACCGGGGAGCTGTTTTTT. The V call is TRBV4-2, the J call TRBJ2-2, with 8 bases identical to TRBD1. The CDR3 is 16 residues long. With V trimmed by 4 bases and J by 4 bases, 8 bases remained unmatched. The germline V gene encodes CDR1 LGHNA and CDR2 YNFKEQ.